The present TCR beta chain was sequenced within a study of control samples from healthy donors and cancer patients. Repertoires were generated with immunoSEQ multiplex PCR, while TCRdb's copy carries only in-frame clones and drops some. This table holds some 39,000 clones, around 80% found once. This CDR3 is built from 13 residues. The V and J ends lost 5 bases and 0 bases respectively, with 7 bases between them. Germline-derived CDR1 and CDR2 are LNHDA and SQIVND (reference sequence). The origin of this receptor is a woman aged 60-70 years with lung cancer. Sequences were obtained from PBMCs. The rearrangement joins TRBV19 to TRBJ1-1; D unresolved. As DNA, the CDR3 is TGTGCCAGTAGTCAAACTCTGAACACTGAAGCTTTCTTT. This codes for CASSQTLNTEAFF.